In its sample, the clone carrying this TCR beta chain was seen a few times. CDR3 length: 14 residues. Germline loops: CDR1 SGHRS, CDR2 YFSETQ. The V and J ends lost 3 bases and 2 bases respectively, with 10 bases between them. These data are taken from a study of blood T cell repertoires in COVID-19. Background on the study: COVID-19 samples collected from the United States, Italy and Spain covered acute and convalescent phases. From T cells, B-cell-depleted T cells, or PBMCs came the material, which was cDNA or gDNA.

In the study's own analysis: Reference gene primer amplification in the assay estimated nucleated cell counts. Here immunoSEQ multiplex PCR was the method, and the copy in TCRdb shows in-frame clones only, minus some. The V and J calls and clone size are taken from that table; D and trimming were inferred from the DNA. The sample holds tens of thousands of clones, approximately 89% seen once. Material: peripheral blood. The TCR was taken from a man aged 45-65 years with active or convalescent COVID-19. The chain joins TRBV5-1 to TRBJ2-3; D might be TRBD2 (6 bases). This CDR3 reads CASSWGLTTDTQYF. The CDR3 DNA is TGCGCCAGCAGCTGGGGACTGACCACAGATACGCAGTATTTT.